This T cell receptor (beta chain) was recovered during a study of blood T cell repertoires in COVID-19. Study in general: COVID-19 samples, acute and convalescent, were from the United States, Italy and Spain. In each case, the material was cDNA or gDNA derived from T cells, B-cell-depleted T cells, or PBMCs.

In the original analysis: From reference gene primer amplification, estimates of nucleated cell counts were derived. Some clones are missing from TCRdb's copy, which holds only in-frame ones; the method was immunoSEQ multiplex PCR. The V and J calls and clone size are taken from that table; D and trimming were inferred from the DNA. The sample shows more than 95,000 clones, roughly four fifths of them seen only once. The receptor comes from a man in his 60s with acute or convalescent COVID-19. Specimen: peripheral blood.

CDR3 protein: CSASGSSGRAQETQYF. In DNA, the CDR3 is TGCAGTGCTAGTGGTAGTAGCGGGAGGGCGCAAGAGACCCAGTACTTC. The chain employs TRBV20-1 and TRBJ2-5, with 11 bases matching TRBD2. Germline V CDR1 and CDR2: DFQATT, SNEGSKA (reference sequence). CDR3 length equals 16 residues. The J segment lost 2 bases and the V segment lost 3 bases, leaving 8 bases of the junction unmatched.